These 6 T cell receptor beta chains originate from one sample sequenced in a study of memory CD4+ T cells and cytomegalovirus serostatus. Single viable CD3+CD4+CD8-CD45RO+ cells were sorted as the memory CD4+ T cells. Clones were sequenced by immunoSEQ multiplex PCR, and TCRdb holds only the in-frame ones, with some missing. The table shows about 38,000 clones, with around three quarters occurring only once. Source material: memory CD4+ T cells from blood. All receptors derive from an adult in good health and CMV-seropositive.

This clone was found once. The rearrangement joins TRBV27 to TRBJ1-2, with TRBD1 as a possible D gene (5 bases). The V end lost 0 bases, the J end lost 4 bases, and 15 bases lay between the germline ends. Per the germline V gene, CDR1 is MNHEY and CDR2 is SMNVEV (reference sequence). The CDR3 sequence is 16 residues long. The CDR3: CASSLSWGGASYGYTF. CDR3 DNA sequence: TGTGCCAGCAGTTTATCGTGGGGGGGAGCTTCCTATGGCTACACCTTC.

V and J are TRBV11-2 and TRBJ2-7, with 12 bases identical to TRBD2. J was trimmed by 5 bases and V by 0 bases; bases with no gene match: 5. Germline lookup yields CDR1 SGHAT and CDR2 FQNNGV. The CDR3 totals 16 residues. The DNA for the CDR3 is TGTGCCAGCAGCTTAGAACTAGCGGGAGGAGGGGACGAGCAGTACTTC. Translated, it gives CASSLELAGGGDEQYF.

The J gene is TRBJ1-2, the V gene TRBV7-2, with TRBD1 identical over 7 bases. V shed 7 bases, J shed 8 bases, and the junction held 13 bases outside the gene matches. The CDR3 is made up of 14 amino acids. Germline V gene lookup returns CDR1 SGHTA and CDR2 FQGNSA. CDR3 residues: CASTVGQRASGYTF. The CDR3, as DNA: TGTGCCAGCACAGTGGGACAGAGGGCTTCGGGCTACACCTTC.

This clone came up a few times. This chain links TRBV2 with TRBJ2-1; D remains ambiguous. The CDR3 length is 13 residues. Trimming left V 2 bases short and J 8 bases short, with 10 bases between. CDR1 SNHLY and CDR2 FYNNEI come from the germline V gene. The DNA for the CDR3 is TGTGCCAGCAGTGAACTTGAGAATTATGAGCAGTTCTTC. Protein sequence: CASSELENYEQFF. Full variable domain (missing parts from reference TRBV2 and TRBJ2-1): EPEVTQTPSHQVTQMGQEVILRCVPISNHLYFYWYRQILGQKVEFLVSFYNNEISEKSEIFDDQFSVERPDGSNFTLKIRSTKLEDSAMYFCASSELENYEQFFGPGTRLTVL.

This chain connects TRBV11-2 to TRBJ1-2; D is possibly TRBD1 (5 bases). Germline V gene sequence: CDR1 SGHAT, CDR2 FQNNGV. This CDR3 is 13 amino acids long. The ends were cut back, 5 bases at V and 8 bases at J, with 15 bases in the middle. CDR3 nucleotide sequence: TGTGCCAGCAGCCGATCCCCGCGGGACGGCTACACCTTC. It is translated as CASSRSPRDGYTF.

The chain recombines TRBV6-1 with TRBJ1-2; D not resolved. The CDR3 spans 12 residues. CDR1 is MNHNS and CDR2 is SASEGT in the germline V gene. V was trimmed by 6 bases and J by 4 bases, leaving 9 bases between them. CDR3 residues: CASRPGGYGYTF. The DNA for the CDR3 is TGTGCCAGCAGACCCGGTGGCTATGGCTACACCTTC.